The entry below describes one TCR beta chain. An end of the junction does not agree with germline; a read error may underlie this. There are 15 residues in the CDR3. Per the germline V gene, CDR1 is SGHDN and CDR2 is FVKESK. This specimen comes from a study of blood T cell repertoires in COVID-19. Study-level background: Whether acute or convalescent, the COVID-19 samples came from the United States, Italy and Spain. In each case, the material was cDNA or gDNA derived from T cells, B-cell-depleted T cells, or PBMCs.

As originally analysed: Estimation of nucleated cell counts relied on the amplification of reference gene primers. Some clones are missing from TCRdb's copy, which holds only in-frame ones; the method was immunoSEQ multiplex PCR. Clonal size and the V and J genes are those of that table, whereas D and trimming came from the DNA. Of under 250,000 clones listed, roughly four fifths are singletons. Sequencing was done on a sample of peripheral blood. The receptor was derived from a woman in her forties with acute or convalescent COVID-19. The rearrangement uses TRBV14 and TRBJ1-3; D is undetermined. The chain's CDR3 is CASNQDWHSGNTIYF. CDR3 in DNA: TGTGCCAGCAACCAAGACTGGCACTCTGGAAACACCATATATTTT.